This T cell receptor beta chain was sequenced in a study of shared clonotypes between healthy human individuals. Study context: The cohort comprised two women and three men. Their ages spanned 18 to 49 years. Each donor's CD8 memory used one plate, CD8 naive two, each CD4 subset three. Study conclusions and caveats: Generation probabilities were higher for clonotypes shared across all four sorted-subset donors than for unshared ones.

The germline V gene has CDR1 LNHDA and CDR2 SQIVND (reference sequence). The CDR3 is 14 residues long. Between the trimmed V and J ends, which lost 5 bases and 0 bases, there was a span of 10 bases. With respect to this clone: Its antigen is undetermined.

TCRdb's table, derived via immunoSEQ multiplex PCR, lists solely in-frame clones and lacks some. The sample consists of millions of clones, over 85% of them appearing once. This sequence was found in a man aged 18 to 29 in good health. This chain joins TRBV19 and TRBJ1-1; D might be TRBD1 (5 bases). The sample was naive CD4+ T cells sorted from blood. Sample subset: CD45RA+ positively selected. The CDR3 here is CASSPTVVNTEAFF. CDR3 DNA sequence: TGTGCCAGTAGTCCGACAGTCGTGAACACTGAAGCTTTCTTT.